This paragraph reports one TCR beta chain. Its target is unknown. Germline CDR1 and CDR2: SGHAT and FQNNGV. The CDR3 length is 15 residues. V was clipped by 5 bases and J by 0 bases, with 11 bases between them. These data come from a study of T cell responses to AZD1222 COVID-19 vaccine. Generated by immunoSEQ multiplex PCR, the TCRdb table keeps only in-frame clones and is missing some. The table has about 120,000 clones, approximately 93% seen once. Study results and limitations: Donors in the cohort were predominantly white British and more often female, and clonal diversity was possibly underestimated. Baseline antibody screening turned up just a handful of seropositive AZD1222 recipients. Increased Spike-specific TCR breadth and depth were observed after two AZD1222 doses.

This receptor was obtained from an adult in good health. Specimen: peripheral blood, collected on day 0 of AZD1222 vaccination. The gene calls are TRBV11-2 and TRBJ2-1; the D is unclear. The CDR3 DNA follows: TGTGCCAGCAGCCCCCGTAGGATCTCCTACAATGAGCAGTTCTTC. Its translation is CASSPRRISYNEQFF.